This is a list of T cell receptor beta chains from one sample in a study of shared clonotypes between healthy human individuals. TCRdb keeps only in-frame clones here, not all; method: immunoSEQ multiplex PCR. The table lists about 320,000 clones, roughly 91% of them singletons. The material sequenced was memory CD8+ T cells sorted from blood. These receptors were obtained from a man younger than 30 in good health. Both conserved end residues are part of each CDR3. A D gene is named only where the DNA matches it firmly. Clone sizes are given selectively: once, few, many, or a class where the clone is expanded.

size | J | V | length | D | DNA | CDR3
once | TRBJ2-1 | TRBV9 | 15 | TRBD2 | TGTGCCAGCAGCGTCGGGACTAGCGGGAGTGGTGAGCAGTTCTTC | CASSVGTSGSGEQFF
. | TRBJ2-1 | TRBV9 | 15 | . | TGTGCCAGCAGCGTAGGGGGTGGCGAGGGGAATGAGCAGTTCTTC | CASSVGGGEGNEQFF
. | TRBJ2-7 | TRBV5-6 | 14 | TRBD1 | TGTGCCAGCAGCTTGGGGGACAGAAACTACGAGCAGTACTTC | CASSLGDRNYEQYF
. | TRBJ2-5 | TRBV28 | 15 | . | TGTGCCAGCAGTTGGGGGGTAGTTGGGTCCGAGACCCAGTACTTC | CASSWGVVGSETQYF
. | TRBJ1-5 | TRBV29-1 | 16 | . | TGCAGCGTTGAAGAGGCGTCTGCGGGGGCAGGAGGTCCCCAGCATTTT | CSVEEASAGAGGPQHF
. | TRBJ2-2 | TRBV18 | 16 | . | TGTGCCAGCTTCGCTTTAATTGCAGAGGACACCGGGGAGCTGTTTTTT | CASFALIAEDTGELFF
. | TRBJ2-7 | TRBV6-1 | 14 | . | TGTGCCAGCAGTTGGGGAGACAGACCATACGAGCAGTACTTC | CASSWGDRPYEQYF
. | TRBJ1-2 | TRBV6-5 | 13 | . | TGTGCCAGCAGCAACGGGCCTAACTATGGCTACACCTTC | CASSNGPNYGYTF
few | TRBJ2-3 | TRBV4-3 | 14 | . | TGCGCCAGCAGCCAGTACCCAACGACAGATACGCAGTATTTT | CASSQYPTTDTQYF
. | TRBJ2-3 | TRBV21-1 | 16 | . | TGTGCCAGCAGCAAATCGGACAGGGGTAGCACAGATACGCAGTATTTT | CASSKSDRGSTDTQYF
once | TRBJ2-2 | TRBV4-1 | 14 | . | TGCGCCAGCAGCCCGGGGCCGAACACCGGGGAGCTGTTTTTT | CASSPGPNTGELFF
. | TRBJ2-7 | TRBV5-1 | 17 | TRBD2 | TGCGCCAGCAGCTTGGACACCTCAGGACTAGCGGCCTACGAGCAGTACTTC | CASSLDTSGLAAYEQYF
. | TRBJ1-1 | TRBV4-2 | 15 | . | TGTGCCAGCAGCCAAGCGGTTGGGGAGAACACTGAAGCTTTCTTT | CASSQAVGENTEAFF
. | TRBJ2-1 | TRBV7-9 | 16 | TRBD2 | TGTGCCAGCAGCGGGCGACTAGCGGGGAACTACAATGAGCAGTTCTTC | CASSGRLAGNYNEQFF
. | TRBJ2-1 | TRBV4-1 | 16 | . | TGCGCCAGCAGCCAAGGGCGGGACGGGAACTACAATGAGCAGTTCTTC | CASSQGRDGNYNEQFF
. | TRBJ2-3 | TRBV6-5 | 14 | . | TGTGCCAGCAGTTACTCAGAAGGGCCGTTTACGCAGTATTTT | CASSYSEGPFTQYF
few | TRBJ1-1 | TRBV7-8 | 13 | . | TGTGCCAGCAGCCCTCTACCGAACACTGAAGCTTTCTTT | CASSPLPNTEAFF
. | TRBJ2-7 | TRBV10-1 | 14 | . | TGCGCCAGCAGTGGTACTCCCAGGGCCTACGAGCAGTACTTC | CASSGTPRAYEQYF
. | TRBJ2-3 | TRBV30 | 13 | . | TGTGCCTGGAGCGGAAATAATGCAGATACGCAGTATTTT | CAWSGNNADTQYF
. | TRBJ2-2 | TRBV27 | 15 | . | TGTGCCAGCAGTTCTCACGGAACGTGGACCGGGGAGCTGTTTTTT | CASSSHGTWTGELFF
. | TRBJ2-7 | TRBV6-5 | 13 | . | TGTGCCAGCAGCCGTGGGGAAGCAGACGAGCAGTACTTC | CASSRGEADEQYF
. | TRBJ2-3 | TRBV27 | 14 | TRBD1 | TGTGCCAGCAGTCTGGGACAGTACACAGATACGCAGTATTTT | CASSLGQYTDTQYF
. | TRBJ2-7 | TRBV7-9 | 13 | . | TGTGCCAGCAGCTTCTTGGGGAGGACCGAGCAGTACTTC | CASSFLGRTEQYF
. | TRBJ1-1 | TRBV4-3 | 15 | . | TGCGCCAGCAGCCAAGTCGAAGGGGAGAACACTGAAGCTTTCTTT | CASSQVEGENTEAFF
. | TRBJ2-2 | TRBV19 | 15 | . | TGTGCCAGTAGTATTTGGTCCGGGAACACCGGGGAGCTGTTTTTT | CASSIWSGNTGELFF
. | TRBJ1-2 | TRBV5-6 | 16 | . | TGTGCCAGCAGCGACTCGAACAGGGAGCCAGGCTATGGCTACACCTTC | CASSDSNREPGYGYTF
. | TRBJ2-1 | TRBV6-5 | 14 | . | TGTGCCAGCAGTTACGAGGCTGCAGGAATCGAGCAGTTCTTC | CASSYEAAGIEQFF
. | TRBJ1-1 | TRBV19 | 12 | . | TGTGCCAGTAATACAGGGAACACTGAAGCTTTCTTT | CASNTGNTEAFF
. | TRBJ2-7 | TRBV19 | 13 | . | TGTGCCAGTAGTATTGGTGGCTCCTACGAGCAGTACTTC | CASSIGGSYEQYF
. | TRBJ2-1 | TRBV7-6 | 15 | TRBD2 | TGTGCCAGCAGCTTAGGCGGGAGAGCTTACAATGAGCAGTTCTTC | CASSLGGRAYNEQFF
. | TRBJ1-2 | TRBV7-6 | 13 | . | TGTGCCAGCAGCTTAGCGTACGGGGATGGCTACACCTTC | CASSLAYGDGYTF
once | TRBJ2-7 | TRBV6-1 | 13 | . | TGTGCCAGCAGTGCTGGACTGAACTACGAGCAGTACTTC | CASSAGLNYEQYF
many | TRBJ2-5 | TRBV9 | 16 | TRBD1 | TGTGCCAGCAGCGTAGAGTGGACAGGGCCTCAAGAGACCCAGTACTTC | CASSVEWTGPQETQYF
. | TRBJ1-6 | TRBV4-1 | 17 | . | TGCGCCAGCAGCCAAGATTCCTGGGAATCCTATAATTCACCCCTCCACTTT | CASSQDSWESYNSPLHF
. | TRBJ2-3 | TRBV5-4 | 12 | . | TGTGCCAGCAGCTCGAGCACAGATACGCAGTATTTT | CASSSSTDTQYF
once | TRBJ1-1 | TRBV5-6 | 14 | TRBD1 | TGTGCCAGCAGCTGGGACAGGGGGCAGACTGAAGCTTTCTTT | CASSWDRGQTEAFF
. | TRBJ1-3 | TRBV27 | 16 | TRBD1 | TGTGCCAGCAGTCCCCCGGACAGGGGAATTGGAAACACCATATATTTT | CASSPPDRGIGNTIYF
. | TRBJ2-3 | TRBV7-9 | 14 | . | TGTGCCAGCAGACCTACGGTGGGCACAGATACGCAGTATTTT | CASRPTVGTDTQYF
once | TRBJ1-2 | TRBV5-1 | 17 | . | TGCGCCAGCAGCTTGGCTACAGGATCCTTAGCTAACTATGGCTACACCTTC | CASSLATGSLANYGYTF
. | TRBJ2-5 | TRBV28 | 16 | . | TGTGCCAGCAGTTCCCTAGTGGACAGAGACCAAGAGACCCAGTACTTC | CASSSLVDRDQETQYF
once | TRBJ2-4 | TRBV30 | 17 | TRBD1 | TGTGCCTGGAGTGTAGGCCAGGACAGGGGTTCTAAAAACATTCAGTACTTC | CAWSVGQDRGSKNIQYF
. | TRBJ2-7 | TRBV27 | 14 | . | TGTGCCAGCAGTTTTTCGTCAGGTCCCTACGAGCAGTACTTC | CASSFSSGPYEQYF
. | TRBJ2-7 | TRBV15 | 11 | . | TGTGCCCGTCGGGGAGTGGGCGAGCAGTACTTC | CARRGVGEQYF
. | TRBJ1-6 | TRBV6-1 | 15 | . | TGTGCCAGCAGTGAAGGGGACTCCTATAATTCACCCCTCCACTTT | CASSEGDSYNSPLHF
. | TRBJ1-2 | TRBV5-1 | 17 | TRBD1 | TGCGCCAGCAGCTTGGATTCCGCAGGGGGCCTCGCCTATGGCTACACCTTC | CASSLDSAGGLAYGYTF
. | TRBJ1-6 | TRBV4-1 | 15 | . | TGCGCCAGCAGCCAAGTAACAGAGCTCTACGGCCCCCTCCACTTT | CASSQVTELYGPLHF
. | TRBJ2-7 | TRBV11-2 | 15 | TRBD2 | TGTGCCAGCAGCGCACGGGCTAGCGGGGGCTACGAGCAGTACTTC | CASSARASGGYEQYF
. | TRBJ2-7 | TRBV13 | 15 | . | TGTGCCAGCAGCTCCCACGGGACAATCGCCTACGAGCAGTACTTC | CASSSHGTIAYEQYF
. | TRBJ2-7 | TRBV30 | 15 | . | TGTGCCTGGAGTGACCTCACAGGGGGGGGCCCCGAGCAGTACTTC | CAWSDLTGGGPEQYF
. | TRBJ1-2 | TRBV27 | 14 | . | TGTGCCAGCAGTTTCACCGGAGGTAGCTATGGCTACACCTTC | CASSFTGGSYGYTF
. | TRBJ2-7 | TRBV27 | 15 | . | TGTGCCAGCAGTTTGGGACTCCCGCCCTCCGGTGAGCAGTACTTC | CASSLGLPPSGEQYF
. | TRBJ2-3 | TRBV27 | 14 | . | TGTGCCAGCAGGACTCAGGGTAGTACAGATACGCAGTATTTT | CASRTQGSTDTQYF
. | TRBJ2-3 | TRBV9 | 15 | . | TGTGCCAGCAGCGTTCTAACGGGGCACACAGATACGCAGTATTTT | CASSVLTGHTDTQYF
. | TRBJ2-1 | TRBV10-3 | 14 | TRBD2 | TGTGCCACAAAAATAGCGGGAGGCTTAGATGAGCAGTTCTTC | CATKIAGGLDEQFF
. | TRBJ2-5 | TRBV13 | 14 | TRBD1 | TGTGCCAGCAGCGCCGGGACAGGGCTAGAGACCCAGTACTTC | CASSAGTGLETQYF